The clone carrying this TCR beta chain has only one observation. Its antigen remains unknown. Sequencing was performed with immunoSEQ multiplex PCR; in TCRdb, only in-frame clones are kept and a portion is missing. The sample has about 48,000 clones; less than 95% are singletons. This entry is derived from a study of T cell therapy after organ transplantation. Turning to the study itself: Responders numbered eight and nonresponders two among ten patients.

Drug-resistant or recurrent cytomegalovirus affected these solid-organ transplant recipient patients. Study observations and caveats: Endogenous clonotypes not in therapy products appeared after therapy alongside transferred ones.

The sequencing here drew on CD8+ T cells from blood, taken before autologous CMV-specific T cell therapy. The sequence came from a human patient who had received a solid organ transplant and had CMV disease.

The CDR3 sequence is CASSGSGFGEQYF. Here the CDR3 DNA reads TGTGCCAGCAGTGGTAGCGGGTTCGGGGAGCAGTACTTC. The chain recombines TRBV25-1 with TRBJ2-7; 7 nucleotides line up with TRBD2. Germline CDR1 is MGHDK and CDR2 is SYGVNS. The CDR3 loop spans 13 amino acids. The junction had 7 bases not matched to a gene; V was cut back by 4 bases and J by 7 bases.